Sequencing of this T cell receptor (beta chain) was carried out in a study of CD8+ T cells in alopecia areata. About the study: Dosing spanned 6 to 18 months on tofacitinib, then 6 months off drug.

Concerning this clone itself: Antigen specificity is unknown.

Notes on the study in general: Scalp clonality and expanded CD8+ clones among the top 100 fell significantly with tofacitinib.

The CDR3 loop spans 17 amino acids. The V gene's germline CDR1 is KGHSH and CDR2 LQKENI. V was clipped by 3 bases and J by 0 bases, with 15 bases between them. After isolation, RNA underwent reverse transcription to generate cDNA as the sequencing template. Assay used: immunoSEQ multiplex PCR; TCRdb lists only in-frame clones, some missing. There are roughly 220,000 clones in the sample; approximately 70% occur only once, and over 1% lies in the top ten. Treatment noted: oral pan-JAK inhibitor, 5-10 mg twice daily. The origin of this receptor is a human donor with alopecia areata. The gene calls are TRBV18 and TRBJ2-4, with D perhaps TRBD1 (6 bases). The source was CD4+ T cells sorted from blood, collected around week 46, from a patient treated with tofacitinib. The CDR3 spells CASSPADSTLAKNIQYF. As DNA, the CDR3 is TGTGCCAGCTCACCCGCGGACAGCACGCTAGCCAAAAACATTCAGTACTTC.